This T cell receptor (beta chain) was recovered during a study of cytomegalovirus exposure and HLA in healthy donors. While the first cohort had around 700 subjects, the donors belonged to the separate validation cohort of roughly 130 subjects. TCRdb's copy holds only in-frame clones and misses some; the assay was immunoSEQ multiplex PCR. Of 150,000 to 200,000 clones in the sample, around four fifths were seen once. CDR1 and CDR2 from the germline V gene are LNHDA and SQIVND (reference sequence). The length of the CDR3 is 14 residues. The junction had 10 bases not matched to a gene; V was cut back by 8 bases and J by 4 bases.

The TCR sequence derives from a man between 25 and 39 years old in good health and CMV-seropositive. The chain links TRBV19 to TRBJ1-1, with 7 nucleotides matching TRBD1. The sample was PBMCs. CDR3 protein: CASSNTGVGTEAFF. CDR3 in DNA: TGTGCCAGTTCTAACACAGGGGTGGGCACTGAAGCTTTCTTT.